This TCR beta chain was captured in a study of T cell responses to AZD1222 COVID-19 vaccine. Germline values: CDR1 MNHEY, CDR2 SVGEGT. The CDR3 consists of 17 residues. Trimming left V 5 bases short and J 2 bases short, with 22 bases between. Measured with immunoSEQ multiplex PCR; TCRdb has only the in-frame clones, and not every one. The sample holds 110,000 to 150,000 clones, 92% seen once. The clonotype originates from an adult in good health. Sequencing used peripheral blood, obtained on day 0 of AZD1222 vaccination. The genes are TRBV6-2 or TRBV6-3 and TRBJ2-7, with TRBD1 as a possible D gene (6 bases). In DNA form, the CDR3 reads TGTGCCAGCAGTCCCATTGGAAGTAAGGGGGTCCCCTACGAGCAGTACTTC. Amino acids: CASSPIGSKGVPYEQYF.